This is a list of T cell receptor beta chains from one sample in a study of shared clonotypes between healthy human individuals. Method: immunoSEQ multiplex PCR; TCRdb's copy keeps in-frame clones and lacks some. The data show under 2.5 million clones, with around 93% seen just once and approximately 0.4% held by the top ten. The material sequenced was naive CD4+ T cells from PBMCs. These TCRs come from a man between 18 and 35 years old in good health. Some clones in this sample may be carry-over from other donors' samples. The CDR3 runs from the conserved cysteine through the conserved F or W. Fields, in order: CDR3 DNA, CDR3 protein, D gene, V gene, clone size, J gene. D genes are given only for firm matches. A clone size is listed for some rows: how often the clone was seen (once, few, many), or a class if it is expanded.

CDR3nt: TGCGCCTGGAGTCCAATAGCGGGAGTAAGGTACGAGCAGTACTTC
CDR3aa: CAWSPIAGVRYEQYF
d_gene: TRBD2
v_gene: TRBV30
abundance: NA
j_gene: TRBJ2-7

CDR3nt: TGCGCCAGCAGCCTCAACGGGGGGGATCAGCCCCAGCATTTT
CDR3aa: CASSLNGGDQPQHF
d_gene: NA
v_gene: TRBV4-3
abundance: NA
j_gene: TRBJ1-5

CDR3nt: TGCGCCAGCAGGAATGTGGGGAACACTGAAGCTTTCTTT
CDR3aa: CASRNVGNTEAFF
d_gene: NA
v_gene: TRBV5-1
abundance: NA
j_gene: TRBJ1-1

CDR3nt: TGTGCCAGCGTCCAGGAGAAGGGAGGCTACGCTTTCTTT
CDR3aa: CASVQEKGGYAFF
d_gene: NA
v_gene: TRBV2
abundance: NA
j_gene: TRBJ1-1

CDR3nt: TGTGCCAGCAGCATCCCGGGACTCTACAATGAGCAGTTCTTC
CDR3aa: CASSIPGLYNEQFF
d_gene: NA
v_gene: TRBV14
abundance: NA
j_gene: TRBJ2-1

CDR3nt: TGTGCCAGCGAAAGCTCTGGAAACACCATATATTTT
CDR3aa: CASESSGNTIYF
d_gene: NA
v_gene: TRBV6-6
abundance: few
j_gene: TRBJ1-3

CDR3nt: TGTGCCAGCACCCTTCTATCGGGGAATGAGCAGTTCTTC
CDR3aa: CASTLLSGNEQFF
d_gene: NA
v_gene: TRBV6-6
abundance: NA
j_gene: TRBJ2-1

CDR3nt: TGTGCCAGCTCACTATCCGGGACAAACTACGAGCAGTACTTC
CDR3aa: CASSLSGTNYEQYF
d_gene: NA
v_gene: TRBV18
abundance: NA
j_gene: TRBJ2-7

CDR3nt: TGTGCCAGCAGCCAAGATGTCGGCTTGGTGCGGGAGACCCAGTACTTC
CDR3aa: CASSQDVGLVRETQYF
d_gene: NA
v_gene: TRBV14
abundance: once
j_gene: TRBJ2-5

CDR3nt: TGTGCCAGTAGCCTATCAAGAGACAGGAGCAATCAGCCCCAGCATTTT
CDR3aa: CASSLSRDRSNQPQHF
d_gene: NA
v_gene: TRBV19
abundance: once
j_gene: TRBJ1-5

CDR3nt: TGTGCCAGCAGCGTAGCGAGTGCAAGCTCTGGGGCCAACGTCCTGACTTTC
CDR3aa: CASSVASASSGANVLTF
d_gene: NA
v_gene: TRBV9
abundance: NA
j_gene: TRBJ2-6

CDR3nt: TGTGCCAGCAGCCCCATCGCGGACAGGGCGGGAAACACCATATATTTT
CDR3aa: CASSPIADRAGNTIYF
d_gene: TRBD1
v_gene: TRBV28
abundance: NA
j_gene: TRBJ1-3

CDR3nt: TGTGCCAGCAGCTTAAGGGGACTAGCGGGAGGGCCTAAAAACATTCAGTACTTC
CDR3aa: CASSLRGLAGGPKNIQYF
d_gene: TRBD2
v_gene: TRBV7-6
abundance: once
j_gene: TRBJ2-4

CDR3nt: TGTGCCAGCAGCTTAGGTATTGGCAGGACGAACACCGGGGAGCTGTTTTTT
CDR3aa: CASSLGIGRTNTGELFF
d_gene: NA
v_gene: TRBV7-8
abundance: NA
j_gene: TRBJ2-2